Listed below are T cell receptor beta chains from one sample, sequenced in a study of blood T cell repertoires in COVID-19. Assay used: immunoSEQ multiplex PCR; TCRdb lists only in-frame clones, some missing. Of about 80,000 clones in the sample, roughly 80% were seen once. The sample taken for sequencing was peripheral blood. These receptors all stem from an older man with active or convalescent COVID-19. The CDR3 runs from the conserved cysteine through the conserved F or W. The D gene is left open where the match is weak. Not every row has a clone size; where given, it reads once, few, many or a size class.

cdr3_aa cdr3_nt j_call v_call d_call clone_size
CASSQEAGDRAGIRNTIYF TGTGCCAGCAGCCAAGAAGCTGGGGACAGGGCTGGCATCAGAAACACCATATATTTT TRBJ1-3 TRBV4-2 TRBD1 once
CSVGQGGNTIYF TGCAGCGTTGGACAGGGAGGAAACACCATATATTTT TRBJ1-3 TRBV29-1 TRBD1 NA
CASSLAQGDYETQYF TGCGCCAGCAGCCTGGCACAGGGGGATTATGAGACCCAGTACTTC TRBJ2-5 TRBV5-1 TRBD1 NA
CAWTHGGSTEAFF TGTGCCTGGACCCACGGGGGGAGTACTGAAGCTTTCTTT TRBJ1-1 TRBV30 NA once
CASSFGGGNTGELFF TGCGCCAGCAGCTTTGGCGGGGGGAACACCGGGGAGCTGTTTTTT TRBJ2-2 TRBV5-1 TRBD2 NA
CASSLATGVSSPLHF TGTGCCAGCAGTTTGGCCACAGGGGTTAGTTCACCCCTCCACTTT TRBJ1-6 TRBV28 TRBD1 NA
CASSLGLAETQYF TGTGCCAGCAGCTTAGGACTAGCAGAGACCCAGTACTTC TRBJ2-5 TRBV11-2 TRBD2 NA
CASSLVVWALRTF TGTGCCAGCAGCTTAGTGGTCTGGGCGCTTCGGACCTTC TRBJ1-2 TRBV11-2 NA NA
CASSLVGGSNEQFF TGTGCCAGCAGCTTAGTCGGTGGTTCCAATGAGCAGTTCTTC TRBJ2-1 TRBV7-9 NA few
CASSRQGSTNEKLFF TGCGCCAGCAGCAGGCAGGGTTCCACTAATGAAAAACTGTTTTTT TRBJ1-4 TRBV5-1 NA NA
CAIRGGTDNNEQFF TGTGCCATCAGGGGAGGGACCGATAACAATGAGCAGTTCTTC TRBJ2-1 TRBV10-3 TRBD2 NA
CASSEEPGTPEAFF TGTGCCAGCAGCGAAGAACCGGGGACACCCGAAGCTTTCTTT TRBJ1-1 TRBV11-3 NA NA